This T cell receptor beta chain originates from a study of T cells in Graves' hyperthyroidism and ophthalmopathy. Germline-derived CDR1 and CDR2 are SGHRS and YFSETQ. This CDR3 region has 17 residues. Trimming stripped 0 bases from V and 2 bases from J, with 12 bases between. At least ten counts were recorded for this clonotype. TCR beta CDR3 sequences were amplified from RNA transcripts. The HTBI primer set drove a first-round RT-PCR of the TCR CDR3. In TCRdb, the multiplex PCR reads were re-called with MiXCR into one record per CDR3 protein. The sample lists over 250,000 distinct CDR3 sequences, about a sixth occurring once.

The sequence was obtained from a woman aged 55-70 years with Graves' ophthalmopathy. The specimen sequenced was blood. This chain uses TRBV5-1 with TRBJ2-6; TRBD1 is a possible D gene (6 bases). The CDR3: CASSLVAGDTGANVLTF. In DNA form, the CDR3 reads TGCGCCAGCAGCTTGGTCGCAGGGGATACTGGGGCCAACGTCCTGACTTTC.